This TCR beta chain appears in the sequencing data of a study of Ad26.COV2.S vaccination and SARS-CoV-2 variants. Study at large: Donor was assigned to the Ad26.COV2.S arm of trial COV1001. The study gave Ad26.COV2.S intramuscularly, once or twice 56 days apart.

Some clones are missing from TCRdb's copy, which holds only in-frame ones; the method was immunoSEQ multiplex PCR. The sample has hundreds of thousands of clones, 75% to 95% seen once; the top ten hold 10% to 15%. Specified treatment: some 19 received Ad26.COV2.S at low or high dose, single or two shots; 5 received placebo; per-sample allocation not given. Sampling occurred on day 63 after the first vaccine or placebo injection. The sample came from a Boston adult aged 18-55 years. Wuhan-strain SARS-CoV-2 spike was expressed by the Ad26 vector that made up the vaccine. CDR3 length equals 14 residues. V was clipped by 0 bases and J by 5 bases, with 10 bases between them. The V gene's germline CDR1 is LGHNA and CDR2 YSLEER.

Sequences were derived from peripheral blood, sampled in a trial of Ad26.COV2.S vaccine versus placebo. The chain uses TRBV4-3 and TRBJ1-2; D might be TRBD1 (5 bases). The TCR sequence derives from a person between 18 and 60 years old who received the Ad26.COV2.S COVID-19 vaccine or a placebo. The chain's CDR3 is CASSQDTGFYGYTF. CDR3 bases: TGCGCCAGCAGCCAAGATACAGGCTTTTATGGCTACACCTTC.